The 11 T cell receptor beta chains below come from one sample, sequenced in a study of T cells in localized non-small cell lung cancer. Here immunoSEQ multiplex PCR was the method, and the copy in TCRdb shows in-frame clones only, minus some. The sample holds some 860 clones, approximately 26% seen once. The sequences come from lung tumor tissue, collected before any cancer treatment. Every receptor here comes from a man aged 40 to 69 with stage III lung adenocarcinoma.

The V and J genes are TRBV12-5 and TRBJ2-5; D is perhaps TRBD1 (6 bases). Per the germline V gene, CDR1 is LGHNT and CDR2 is FRNRAP. CDR3 size: 18 residues. V shed 0 bases and J shed 5 bases, with 22 bases lying between them. CDR3 nucleotide sequence: TGTGCTAGTGGTTTGGTACCTTTTAACCCAGGGGAATGGGAGACCCAGTACTTC. Its translation is CASGLVPFNPGEWETQYF.

The V call is TRBV6-8, the J call TRBJ2-1; D is perhaps TRBD1 or TRBD2 (5 bases each). From germline, CDR1 is MNHGY and CDR2 SAAAGT. The CDR3 has 13 amino acids. Trimming took 6 bases from V and 15 from J, leaving 21 bases between them. CDR3 sequence (DNA): TGTGCCAGCAGGATAGGGACCGCCCACGGGGCGTTCTTC. This gives the protein CASRIGTAHGAFF.

This clone is large. This chain joins TRBV6-8 and TRBJ2-7; tentatively, D is TRBD1 (5 bases). The germline CDR1 and CDR2 sequences are MNHGY and SAAAGT. V was clipped by 6 bases and J by 0 bases, with 21 bases between them. The CDR3 is made up of 17 amino acids. The CDR3 region has the DNA TGTGCCAGCAGCACTCGCAAGATGGGGCAGGGCTCCTACGAGCAGTACTTC. This gives the protein CASSTRKMGQGSYEQYF.

This clone was seen a handful of times. V gene TRBV30 combines with J gene TRBJ2-7, with a possible D match to TRBD1 (8 bases). The germline V gene has CDR1 GTSNPN and CDR2 SVGIG (reference sequence). Trimming removed 3 bases at V and 6 bases at J, with 15 bases between. This CDR3 has 13 residues. The CDR3: CAWSRQGRGEQYF. The CDR3 coding sequence is TGTGCCTGGAGCAGACAGGGGAGGGGCGAGCAGTACTTC.

V gene TRBV5-1 combines with J gene TRBJ2-7; 9 bases are shared with TRBD1. Germline CDR1 SGHRS, CDR2 YFSETQ. The CDR3 is 14 residues long. The junction had 3 bases not matched to a gene; V was cut back by 0 bases and J by 5 bases. The CDR3 DNA follows: TGCGCCAGCAGCTTGGGAACAGGGGGCAACGAGCAGTACTTC. Protein sequence: CASSLGTGGNEQYF.

This clone is labeled as medium-sized. The rearrangement uses TRBV9 and TRBJ2-7; 9 bases line up with TRBD2. CDR1 SGDLS and CDR2 YYNGEE come from the germline V gene. V was pared by 5 bases and J by 6 bases, with 9 bases of the junction left unmatched. This CDR3 has 14 amino acids. The chain's CDR3 is CASSPGLAAREQYF. CDR3 DNA sequence: TGTGCCAGCAGTCCGGGACTAGCCGCGCGCGAGCAGTACTTC.

The chain combines TRBV11-3 with TRBJ2-7, with D maybe TRBD1 (7 bases). CDR3 length: 14 amino acids. Trimming removed 3 bases at V and 3 bases at J, with 12 bases between. The V gene's germline CDR1 is SGHNT and CDR2 YENEEA. For the CDR3, the DNA is TGTGCCAGCAGCTTGGCAGGGGGGTACTACGAGCAGTACTTC. This encodes CASSLAGGYYEQYF.

This clone was observed a few times. The rearrangement links TRBV11-3 to TRBJ2-1; 10 bases match TRBD1. The ends lost 4 bases at V and 5 bases at J; junction bases unmatched: 5. The CDR3 has 15 residues. CDR1 and CDR2 (germline): SGHNT, YENEEA. The CDR3 reads CASSYDRGRNNEQFF. DNA for the CDR3: TGTGCCAGCAGCTATGACAGGGGGCGGAACAATGAGCAGTTCTTC.

This clone was seen a handful of times. The chain joins TRBV6-8 to TRBJ1-2; 8 bases are shared with TRBD1. This CDR3 spans 14 amino acids. Germline CDR1 is MNHGY and CDR2 is SAAAGT. With 6 bases clipped from V and 0 bases from J, the junction kept 3 bases outside the gene matches. In DNA form, the CDR3 reads TGTGCCAGCAGCGGACAGGGACCTAACTATGGCTACACCTTC. It encodes CASSGQGPNYGYTF.

The rearrangement joins TRBV9 to TRBJ2-7, with 7 bases aligning to TRBD1. Germline V lookup: CDR1 SGDLS, CDR2 YYNGEE. V was pared by 3 bases and J by 4 bases, with 7 bases of the junction left unmatched. The CDR3 length is 14 residues. The CDR3 DNA follows: TGTGCCAGCAGCGCCAGGGGGTCGGGGTACGAGCAGTACTTC. It translates to CASSARGSGYEQYF.

This clone has more than one count but fewer than ten. The chain recombines TRBV2 with TRBJ2-5; the match to TRBD2 covers 9 bases. V shed 3 bases and J 5 bases; nucleotides not matched to a gene: 4. Germline CDR1 SNHLY, CDR2 FYNNEI. The CDR3 sequence is 14 residues long. Here the CDR3 reads CASSDGAGGETQYF. The CDR3 DNA reads as TGTGCCAGCAGTGACGGAGCGGGGGGCGAGACCCAGTACTTC.